Following are 29 T cell receptor beta chains from one sample sequenced in a study of blood T cell repertoires in COVID-19. Libraries were prepared by immunoSEQ multiplex PCR; TCRdb keeps only in-frame clonotypes and omits some of them. The repertoire holds over 75,000 clones, with approximately 78% as singletons. Sample: peripheral blood. The receptors here all came from a woman older than 75 with acute or convalescent COVID-19.

The CDR3 DNA reads as TGTGCCAGCAGTGAGGCCCTTCCCAGGGTAAATGAGCAGTTCTTC. This encodes CASSEALPRVNEQFF. This sequence joins TRBV2 and TRBJ2-1; weak D call: TRBD1 (5 bases). Germline CDR1 and CDR2: SNHLY and FYNNEI. The V gene lost 3 bases and the J gene lost 7 bases, with 16 bases spanning the gap. The length of the CDR3 is 15 residues. The variable domain in full, with the rest retrieved from reference TRBV2 and TRBJ2-1, is EPEVTQTPSHQVTQMGQEVILRCVPISNHLYFYWYRQILGQKVEFLVSFYNNEISEKSEIFDDQFSVERPDGSNFTLKIRSTKLEDSAMYFCASSEALPRVNEQFFGPGTRLTVL.

This chain connects TRBV5-8 to TRBJ2-3; 8 bases match TRBD2. The germline CDR1 and CDR2 sequences are SGHTS and YDEGEE. There are 15 residues in the CDR3. Trimming at V came to 3 bases and at J to 2 bases, leaving 5 bases not matched to a gene. This chain's CDR3 is CASSYRTSYTDTQYF. The CDR3 DNA sequence: TGTGCCAGCAGCTATCGGACTAGCTACACAGATACGCAGTATTTT.

The CDR3 is CASSQDAPGRRGTSGRGYNEQFF. The CDR3 DNA sequence: TGTGCCAGCAGCCAAGATGCCCCGGGCCGCCGCGGGACTAGCGGGAGGGGGTACAATGAGCAGTTCTTC. V usage is TRBV4-2 and J usage is TRBJ2-1; 16 nucleotides line up with TRBD2. The CDR3 length is 23 residues. Trimming removed 0 bases from V and 4 bases from J; junction bases left unmatched: 18. Germline CDR1 is LGHNA and CDR2 is YNFKEQ.

J is TRBJ2-7 and V is TRBV24-1; 7 bases fit TRBD2. V lost 0 bases and J lost 0; bases outside the gene matches: 10. Germline assignment: CDR1 KGHDR and CDR2 SFDVKD. The CDR3 length is 18 residues. CDR3 amino acids: CATSDLRTRLINSYEQYF. The CDR3 DNA reads as TGTGCCACCAGTGATTTGCGGACTAGGCTAATCAACTCCTACGAGCAGTACTTC.

The chain has TRBV28 and TRBJ1-4; 7 nucleotides line up with TRBD1. The CDR3 consists of 15 residues. J was trimmed by 6 bases and V by 8 bases; bases with no gene match: 12. Germline values: CDR1 MDHEN, CDR2 SYDVKM. The CDR3 DNA follows: TGTGCCAGCGCCAGCCCAGGGGGTTCGTATGAAAAACTGTTTTTT. As protein: CASASPGGSYEKLFF.

V gene TRBV15 combines with J gene TRBJ2-7, with a possible D match to TRBD1 (6 bases). CDR1 and CDR2 from the germline V gene are LNHNV and YYDKDF (reference sequence). The CDR3 runs to 13 residues. Trimming cost V 6 bases and J 4 bases, with 13 bases left between them. Here the CDR3 DNA reads TGTGCCACCAGGGACAGCGGTCGGTACGAGCAGTACTTC. This encodes CATRDSGRYEQYF.

CDR3 loop: CASRSGTDLDEAFF. In DNA form, the CDR3 reads TGTGCCAGCAGGTCCGGGACAGACTTGGATGAAGCTTTCTTT. The chain combines TRBV27 with TRBJ1-1; 7 bases are a match to TRBD1. Germline-derived CDR1 and CDR2 are MNHEY and SMNVEV (reference sequence). The V segment lost 6 bases and the J segment 7 bases; nucleotides outside the gene matches: 11. The CDR3 spans 14 residues.

The CDR3 protein is CASSTRATYEQYF. As DNA, the CDR3 is TGTGCCAGCAGCACCAGGGCGACCTACGAGCAGTACTTC. The chain carries TRBV7-2 and TRBJ2-7; TRBD1 is a possible D gene (5 bases). Germline V gene lookup returns CDR1 SGHTA and CDR2 FQGNSA. The V end was cut by 5 bases, the J end by 2 bases, with 10 bases between. This CDR3 has 13 amino acids.

The chain is built from TRBV3-1 (or the pseudogene TRBV3-2) and TRBJ2-5; 7 nucleotides match TRBD1. V gave up 3 bases and J gave up 1 base; unmatched junction bases: 11. The CDR3 loop spans 17 amino acids. Germline CDR1 reads LGHDT; CDR2 reads YNNKEL (reference sequence). The CDR3 DNA reads TGTGCCAGCAGCCAGGGTCTTGGGGGACAGATCCAAGAGACCCAGTACTTC. Translating it yields CASSQGLGGQIQETQYF.

This rearrangement joins TRBV11-3 to TRBJ2-5; D is possibly TRBD2 (6 bases). The CDR3 is made up of 13 amino acids. Germline lookup yields CDR1 SGHNT and CDR2 YENEEA. The V end lost 1 base, the J end lost 4 bases, and 7 bases lay between the germline ends. The CDR3 sequence is CASSLVEGETQYF. The CDR3 bases are TGTGCCAGCAGCTTAGTGGAGGGAGAGACCCAGTACTTC. The variable domain in full, completed from reference TRBV11-3 and TRBJ2-5, reads EAGVVQSPRYKIIEKKQPVAFWCNPISGHNTLYWYLQNLGQGPELLIRYENEEAVDDSQLPKDRFSAERLKGVDSTLKIQPAELGDSAVYLCASSLVEGETQYFGPGTRLLVL.

This chain uses TRBV18 with TRBJ1-1, with TRBD1 as a possible D gene (5 bases). The CDR3 runs to 13 residues. The germline V gene encodes CDR1 KGHSH and CDR2 LQKENI. Trimming cost V 6 bases and J 10 bases, with 18 bases left between them. DNA for the CDR3: TGTGCCAGCTCCCCTACGGCCATCAGGGCAGCTTTCTTT. The encoded protein is CASSPTAIRAAFF.

This clone was observed once. This chain links TRBV20-1 with TRBJ2-7, with D possibly being TRBD1 (5 bases). The V gene lost 4 bases and the J gene lost 0 bases, with 25 bases spanning the gap. CDR3 length: 18 residues. The germline CDR1 and CDR2 sequences are DFQATT and SNEGSKA (reference sequence). DNA of the CDR3: TGCAGTGCTATTGACCCAGGGTGGTCTTCCCAATCCTCCTACGAGCAGTACTTC. This gives the protein CSAIDPGWSSQSSYEQYF.

This clone was found once. J is TRBJ2-7 and V is TRBV7-2, with TRBD2 identical over 7 bases. Germline CDR1 reads SGHTA; CDR2 reads FQGNSA. The CDR3 is made up of 16 amino acids. V gave up 0 bases and J gave up 2 bases; unmatched junction bases: 7. The CDR3 loop is CASSLAASGQPYEQYF. CDR3 nucleotides: TGTGCCAGCAGCTTAGCGGCTAGCGGACAACCCTACGAGCAGTACTTC.

The chain joins TRBV14 to TRBJ2-4; 9 bases agree with TRBD1. The V gene's germline CDR1 is SGHDN and CDR2 FVKESK. This CDR3 has 13 residues. The junction had 5 bases not matched to a gene; V was cut back by 6 bases and J by 8 bases. CDR3 sequence (DNA): TGTGCCAGCAGAAGGACAGGGGCGGACATTCAGTACTTC. This sequence encodes CASRRTGADIQYF. The whole variable domain, filled in from reference TRBV14 and TRBJ2-4, reads EAGVTQFPSHSVIEKGQTVTLRCDPISGHDNLYWYRRVMGKEIKFLLHFVKESKQDESGMPNNRFLAERTGGTYSTLKVQPAELEDSGVYFCASRRTGADIQYFGAGTRLSVL.

The chain combines TRBV6-7 with TRBJ2-1; TRBD2 aligns across 14 bases. TRBV6-7 is identified as an open reading frame with a role that is uncertain. The CDR3 is made up of 19 amino acids. Trimming took 5 bases from V and 3 from J; bases not matched to a gene: 12. The CDR3 region has the DNA TGTGCCAGCAGTACGGGACTAGCGGGAGTTCTCCGATTCTACAATGAGCAGTTCTTC. It translates to CASSTGLAGVLRFYNEQFF.

The chain couples TRBV27 to TRBJ2-3, with TRBD2 matching 9 bases. After removal of 4 bases from V and 1 base from J, the junction contained 3 bases not matched to a gene. Germline V lookup: CDR1 MNHEY, CDR2 SMNVEV (reference sequence). The CDR3 sequence is 15 residues long. Here the CDR3 reads CASSWSSGGTDTQYF. The CDR3 DNA sequence: TGTGCCAGCAGTTGGTCTAGCGGGGGCACAGATACGCAGTATTTT.

J is TRBJ2-3 and V is TRBV18; D not resolved. Germline V gives CDR1 KGHSH, CDR2 LQKENI. CDR3 length: 13 amino acids. The V end lost 1 base, the J end lost 4 bases, and 6 bases lay between the germline ends. The CDR3 coding sequence is TGTGCCAGCTCACCACTTTTATCAGATACGCAGTATTTT. This translates into CASSPLLSDTQYF.

The genes are TRBV11-2 and TRBJ1-4; D possibly corresponds to TRBD1 (6 bases). V was trimmed by 5 bases and J by 6 bases, leaving 16 bases between them. The CDR3 extends over 15 amino acids. The germline gives CDR1 SGHAT, CDR2 FQNNGV. CDR3 residues: CASSPGAGAYEKLFF. Here the CDR3 DNA reads TGTGCCAGCAGCCCGGGCGCGGGGGCTTATGAAAAACTGTTTTTT. Filled out from reference TRBV11-2 and TRBJ1-4, the complete variable domain reads EAGVAQSPRYKIIEKRQSVAFWCNPISGHATLYWYQQILGQGPKLLIQFQNNGVVDDSQLPKDRFSAERLKGVDSTLKIQPAKLEDSAVYLCASSPGAGAYEKLFFGSGTQLSVL.

J is TRBJ1-5 and V is TRBV5-6, with D unresolved. Germline CDR1 SGHDT, CDR2 YYEEEE. Trimming left V 4 bases short and J 0 bases short, with 8 bases between. The length of the CDR3 is 14 residues. CDR3 bases: TGTGCCAGCAGCCCCTGGCTTAGCAATCAGCCCCAGCATTTT. The encoded protein is CASSPWLSNQPQHF. The variable domain in full, completed from reference TRBV5-6 and TRBJ1-5, reads DAGVTQSPTHLIKTRGQQVTLRCSPKSGHDTVSWYQQALGQGPQFIFQYYEEEERQRGNFPDRFSGHQFPNYSSELNVNALLLGDSALYLCASSPWLSNQPQHFGDGTRLSIL.

The chain is built from TRBV5-1 and TRBJ1-2; the match to TRBD1 covers 9 bases. The CDR3 is made up of 13 amino acids. V dropped 1 base and J dropped 10; count of bases not matched to a gene: 5. CDR1 and CDR2 (germline): SGHRS, YFSETQ. CDR3 in DNA: TGCGCCAGCAGCTTGTTTGGGGACAGGGCCTACACCTTC. Its translation is CASSLFGDRAYTF.

The rearrangement links TRBV27 to TRBJ1-6; TRBD1 matches at 8 bases. Unmatched junction bases numbered 9, after V lost 5 bases and J lost 6 bases. CDR1 is MNHEY, CDR2 SMNVEV, per germline (reference sequence). This CDR3 has 16 residues. The CDR3 DNA sequence: TGTGCCAGCAGTACCCGGACAGGGTTTAGTAATTCACCCCTCCACTTT. It is translated as CASSTRTGFSNSPLHF.

This chain links TRBV20-1 with TRBJ2-5; possible D gene TRBD1, 6 bases. The CDR3 has 14 amino acids. CDR1 and CDR2 (germline): DFQATT, SNEGSKA (reference sequence). V gave up 3 bases and J gave up 3 bases, with 14 bases separating them. CDR3 sequence (DNA): TGCAGTGCTAGTCCTTCCAGGGGTAAAGAGACCCAGTACTTC. Protein: CSASPSRGKETQYF.

The chain combines TRBV5-4 with TRBJ2-7, with 7 bases aligning to TRBD2. The J segment lost 2 bases and the V segment lost 1 base, leaving 3 bases of the junction unmatched. The CDR3 is 14 residues long. CDR1 SGHNT and CDR2 YYREEE come from the germline V gene (reference sequence). CDR3 in DNA: TGTGCCAGCAGCTTGACTAGCGTCCCCTACGAGCAGTACTTC. This gives the protein CASSLTSVPYEQYF.

The genes are TRBV19 and TRBJ1-4; weak D call: TRBD1 (5 bases). The CDR3 contains 13 residues. Germline loops: CDR1 LNHDA, CDR2 SQIVND (reference sequence). V was trimmed by 6 bases and J by 5 bases, leaving 10 bases between them. The CDR3 is CASRTAQNEKLFF. As DNA, the CDR3 is TGTGCCAGTAGGACAGCTCAAAATGAAAAACTGTTTTTT. The full variable domain, rest sourced from reference TRBV19 and TRBJ1-4, is DGGITQSPKYLFRKEGQNVTLSCEQNLNHDAMYWYRQDPGQGLRLIYYSQIVNDFQKGDIAEGYSVSREKKESFPLTVTSAQKNPTAFYLCASRTAQNEKLFFGSGTQLSVL.

The chain employs TRBV3-1 (or the pseudogene TRBV3-2) and TRBJ2-3; 9 nucleotides line up with TRBD2. The germline V gene has CDR1 LGHDT and CDR2 YNNKEL (reference sequence). The CDR3 is 16 residues long. With 4 bases clipped from V and 2 bases from J, the junction kept 7 bases outside the gene matches. CDR3 nucleotides: TGTGCCAGCAGCCCCCAAGCGGGAGGTCACACAGATACGCAGTATTTT. This gives the protein CASSPQAGGHTDTQYF.

V gene TRBV19 combines with J gene TRBJ1-2, with D perhaps matching TRBD1 (5 bases). Germline V CDR1 and CDR2: LNHDA, SQIVND (reference sequence). Between the trimmed V and J ends, which lost 3 bases and 8 bases, there was a span of 16 bases. The CDR3 sequence is 14 residues long. CDR3 DNA sequence: TGTGCCAGTAGTATTCAGGGCAGATTGGAAGGCTACACCTTC. Amino acid sequence: CASSIQGRLEGYTF.

This chain links TRBV7-2 with TRBJ2-1; D remains ambiguous. CDR3 length equals 14 residues. Germline V lookup: CDR1 SGHTA, CDR2 FQGNSA. Trimming pared 4 bases from V and 4 bases from J, leaving 11 bases between. This chain's CDR3 is CASSSNTEYNEQFF. DNA for the CDR3: TGTGCCAGCAGCTCAAATACAGAATACAATGAGCAGTTCTTC.

The rearrangement links TRBV7-9 to TRBJ2-3; no clear D. CDR1 and CDR2 (germline): SEHNR, FQNEAQ (reference sequence). The CDR3 length is 13 residues. The germline V and J ends were trimmed by 3 bases and 12 bases, with 16 bases remaining between them. CDR3 protein: CASSFEDIGSQYF. DNA for the CDR3: TGTGCCAGCAGCTTCGAAGACATCGGTTCTCAGTATTTT. Looking up the rest from reference TRBV7-9 and TRBJ2-3 gives the full variable domain: DTGVSQNPRHKITKRGQNVTFRCDPISEHNRLYWYRQTLGQGPEFLTYFQNEAQLEKSRLLSDRFSAERPKGSFSTLEIQRTEQGDSAMYLCASSFEDIGSQYFGPGTRLTVL.

The CDR3 sequence is CASRPGLGGREQFF. DNA of the CDR3: TGTGCCAGCAGACCCGGACTAGGGGGGCGTGAGCAGTTCTTC. V usage is TRBV7-9 and J usage is TRBJ2-1, with D perhaps TRBD2 (7 bases). Looked up from germline, CDR1 is SEHNR and CDR2 is FQNEAQ (reference sequence). V was cut by 6 bases and J by 9 bases, with 18 bases left in between. The CDR3 sequence is 14 residues long.